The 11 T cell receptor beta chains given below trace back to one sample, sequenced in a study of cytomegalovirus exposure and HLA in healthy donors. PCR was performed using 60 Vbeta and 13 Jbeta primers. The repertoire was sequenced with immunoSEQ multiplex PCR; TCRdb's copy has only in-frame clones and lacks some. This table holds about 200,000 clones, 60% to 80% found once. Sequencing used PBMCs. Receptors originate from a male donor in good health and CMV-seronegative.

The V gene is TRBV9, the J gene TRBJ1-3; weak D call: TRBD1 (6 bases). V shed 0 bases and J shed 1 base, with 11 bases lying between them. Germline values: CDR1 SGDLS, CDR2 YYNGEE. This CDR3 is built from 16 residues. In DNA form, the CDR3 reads TGTGCCAGCAGCGTAGAGGGGGTGGTTTCTGGAAACACCATATATTTT. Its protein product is CASSVEGVVSGNTIYF.

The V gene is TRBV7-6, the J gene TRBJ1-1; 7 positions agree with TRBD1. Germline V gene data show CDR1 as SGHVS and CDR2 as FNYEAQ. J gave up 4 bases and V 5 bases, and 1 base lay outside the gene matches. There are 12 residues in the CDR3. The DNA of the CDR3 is TGTGCCAGCAGCCGGACAGGCACTGAAGCTTTCTTT. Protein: CASSRTGTEAFF.

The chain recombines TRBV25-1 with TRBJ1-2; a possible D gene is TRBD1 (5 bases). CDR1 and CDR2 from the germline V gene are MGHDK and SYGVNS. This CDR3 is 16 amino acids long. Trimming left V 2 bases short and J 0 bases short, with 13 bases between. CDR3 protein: CASSEQGSAPNYGYTF. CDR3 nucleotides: TGTGCCAGCAGTGAACAGGGATCAGCTCCTAACTATGGCTACACCTTC.

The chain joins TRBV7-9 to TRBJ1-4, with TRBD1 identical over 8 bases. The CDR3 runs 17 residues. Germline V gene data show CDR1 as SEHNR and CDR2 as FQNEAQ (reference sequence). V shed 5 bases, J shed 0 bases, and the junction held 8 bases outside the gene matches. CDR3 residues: CASSGGQGGTTNEKLFF. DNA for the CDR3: TGTGCCAGCAGCGGCGGACAGGGTGGGACAACTAATGAAAAACTGTTTTTT.

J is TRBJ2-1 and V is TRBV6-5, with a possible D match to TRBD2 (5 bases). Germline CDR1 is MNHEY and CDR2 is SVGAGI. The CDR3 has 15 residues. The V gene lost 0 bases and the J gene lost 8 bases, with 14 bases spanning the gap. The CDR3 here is CASSYSRTSRDEQFF. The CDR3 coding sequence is TGTGCCAGCAGTTACTCGCGGACTTCCCGGGATGAGCAGTTCTTC.

The CDR3: CASSPDGQKAFF. CDR3 nucleotides: TGTGCCAGCAGCCCCGATGGTCAGAAAGCTTTCTTT. The genes are TRBV7-3 and TRBJ1-1; D ambiguous. The germline V gene encodes CDR1 SGHTA and CDR2 FQGTGA. The CDR3 contains 12 residues. Trimming stripped 5 bases from V and 9 bases from J, with 13 bases between.

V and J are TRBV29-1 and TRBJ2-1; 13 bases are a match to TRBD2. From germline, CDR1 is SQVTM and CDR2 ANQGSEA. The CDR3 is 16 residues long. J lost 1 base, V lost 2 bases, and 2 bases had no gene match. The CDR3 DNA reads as TGCAGCGTTGAAAAACTAGCGGGGGGGTCCTACAATGAGCAGTTCTTC. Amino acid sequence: CSVEKLAGGSYNEQFF.

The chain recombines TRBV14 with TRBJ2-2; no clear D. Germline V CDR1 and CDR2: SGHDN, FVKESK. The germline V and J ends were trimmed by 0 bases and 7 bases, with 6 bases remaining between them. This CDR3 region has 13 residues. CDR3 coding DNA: TGTGCCAGCAGCCAAGATCCCATCGGGGAGCTGTTTTTT. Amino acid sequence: CASSQDPIGELFF.

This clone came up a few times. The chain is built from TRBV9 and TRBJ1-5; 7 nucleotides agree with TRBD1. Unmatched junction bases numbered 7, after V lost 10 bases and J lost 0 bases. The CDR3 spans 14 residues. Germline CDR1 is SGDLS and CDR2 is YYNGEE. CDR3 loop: CAGGTEYSNQPQHF. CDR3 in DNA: TGTGCCGGGGGGACAGAATATAGCAATCAGCCCCAGCATTTT. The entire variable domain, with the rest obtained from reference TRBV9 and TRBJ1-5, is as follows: DSGVTQTPKHLITATGQRVTLRCSPRSGDLSVYWYQQSLDQGLQFLIQYYNGEERAKGNILERFSAQQFPDLHSELNLSSLELGDSALYFCAGGTEYSNQPQHFGDGTRLSIL.

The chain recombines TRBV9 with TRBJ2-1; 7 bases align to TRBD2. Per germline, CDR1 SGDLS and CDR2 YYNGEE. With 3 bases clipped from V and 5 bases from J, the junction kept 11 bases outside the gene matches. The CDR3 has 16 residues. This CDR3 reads CASSAGEGGVDNEQFF. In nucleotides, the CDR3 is TGTGCCAGCAGCGCCGGGGAGGGCGGAGTGGACAATGAGCAGTTCTTC.

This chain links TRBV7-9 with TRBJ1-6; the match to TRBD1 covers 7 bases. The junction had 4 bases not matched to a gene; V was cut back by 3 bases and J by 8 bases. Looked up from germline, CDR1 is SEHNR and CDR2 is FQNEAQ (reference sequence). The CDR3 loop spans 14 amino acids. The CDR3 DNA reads TGTGCCAGCAGCTTGAGGGACAGTTATTCACCCCTCCACTTT. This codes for CASSLRDSYSPLHF. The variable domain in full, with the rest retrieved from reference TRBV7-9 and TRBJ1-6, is DTGVSQNPRHKITKRGQNVTFRCDPISEHNRLYWYRQTLGQGPEFLTYFQNEAQLEKSRLLSDRFSAERPKGSFSTLEIQRTEQGDSAMYLCASSLRDSYSPLHFGNGTRLTVT.